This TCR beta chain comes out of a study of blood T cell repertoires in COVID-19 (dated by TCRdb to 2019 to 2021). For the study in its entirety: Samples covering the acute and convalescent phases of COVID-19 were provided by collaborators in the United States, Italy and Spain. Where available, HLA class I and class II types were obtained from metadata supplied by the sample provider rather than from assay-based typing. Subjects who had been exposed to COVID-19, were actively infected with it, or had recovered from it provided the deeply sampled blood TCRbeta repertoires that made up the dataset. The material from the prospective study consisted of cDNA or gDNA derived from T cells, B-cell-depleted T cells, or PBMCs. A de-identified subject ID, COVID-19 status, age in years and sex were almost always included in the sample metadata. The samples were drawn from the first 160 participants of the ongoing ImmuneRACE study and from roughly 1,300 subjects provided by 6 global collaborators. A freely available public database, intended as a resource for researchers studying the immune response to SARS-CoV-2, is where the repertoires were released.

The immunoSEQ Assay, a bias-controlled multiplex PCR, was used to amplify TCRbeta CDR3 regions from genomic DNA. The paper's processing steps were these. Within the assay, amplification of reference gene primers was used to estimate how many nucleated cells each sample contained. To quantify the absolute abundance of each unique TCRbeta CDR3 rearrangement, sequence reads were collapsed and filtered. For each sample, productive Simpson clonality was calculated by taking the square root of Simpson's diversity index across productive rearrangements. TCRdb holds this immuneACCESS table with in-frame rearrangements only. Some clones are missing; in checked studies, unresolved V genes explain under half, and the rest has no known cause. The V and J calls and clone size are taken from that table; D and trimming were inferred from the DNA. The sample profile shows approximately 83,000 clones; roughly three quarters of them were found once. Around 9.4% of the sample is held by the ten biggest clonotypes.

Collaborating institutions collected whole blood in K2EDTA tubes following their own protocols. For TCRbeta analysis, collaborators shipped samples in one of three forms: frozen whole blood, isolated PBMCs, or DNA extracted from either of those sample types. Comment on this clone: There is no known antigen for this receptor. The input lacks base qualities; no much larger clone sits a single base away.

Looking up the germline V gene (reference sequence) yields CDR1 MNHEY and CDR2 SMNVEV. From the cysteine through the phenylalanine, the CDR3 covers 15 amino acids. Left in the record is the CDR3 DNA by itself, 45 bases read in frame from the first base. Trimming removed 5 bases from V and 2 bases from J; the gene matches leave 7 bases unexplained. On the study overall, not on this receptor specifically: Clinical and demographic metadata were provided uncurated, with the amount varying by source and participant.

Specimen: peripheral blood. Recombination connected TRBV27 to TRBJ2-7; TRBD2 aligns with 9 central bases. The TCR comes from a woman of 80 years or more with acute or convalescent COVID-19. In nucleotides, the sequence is TGTGCCAGCAGTCCAGCGGGACTAGCAACCTACGAGCAGTACTTC. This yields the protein CASSPAGLATYEQYF.